This T cell receptor beta chain derives from a study of tumour-infiltrating T cells in Burkitt lymphoma. Study-level information: Overall and progression-free survival were predicted by productive clonality.

The germline gives CDR1 SEHNR, CDR2 FQNEAQ (reference sequence). The CDR3 runs to 13 residues. Trimming cost V 4 bases and J 8 bases, with 12 bases left between them. Produced via immunoSEQ multiplex PCR; TCRdb's table is partial and in-frame only. The sample includes more than 2,500 clones, about 77% of them seen just once. This chain uses TRBV7-9 with TRBJ1-5; D not certain. The origin of this receptor is a human donor with diffuse large B-cell lymphoma. Sequencing was done on a sample of tumor tissue. The CDR3 reads CASSYRTGEPQHF. The CDR3 DNA reads TGTGCCAGCAGCTATCGTACGGGTGAGCCCCAGCATTTT.